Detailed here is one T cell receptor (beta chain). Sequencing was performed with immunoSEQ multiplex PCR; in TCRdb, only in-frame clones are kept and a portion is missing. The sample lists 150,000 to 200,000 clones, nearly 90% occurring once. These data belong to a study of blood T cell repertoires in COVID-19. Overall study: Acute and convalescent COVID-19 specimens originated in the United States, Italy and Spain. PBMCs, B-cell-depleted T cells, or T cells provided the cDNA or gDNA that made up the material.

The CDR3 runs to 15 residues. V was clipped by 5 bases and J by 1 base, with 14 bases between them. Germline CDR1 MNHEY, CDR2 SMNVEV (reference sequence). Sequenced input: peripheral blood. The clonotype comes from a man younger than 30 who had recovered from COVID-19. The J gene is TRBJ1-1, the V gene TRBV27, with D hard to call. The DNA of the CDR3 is TGTGCCAGCAGTCCCGTGAGTTACGGGAACACTGAAGCTTTCTTT. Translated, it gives CASSPVSYGNTEAFF.